In its sample, the clone carrying this T cell receptor (beta chain) is medium-sized. This sample stems from a study of blood T cell repertoires in COVID-19. Across the whole study: PBMCs, B-cell-depleted T cells, or T cells provided the cDNA or gDNA that made up the material.

The authors' processing: Amplification from reference gene primers served as the basis for estimated nucleated cell counts. Measured with immunoSEQ multiplex PCR; TCRdb has only the in-frame clones, and not every one. V and J calls and clone size are as listed in that table; D and trimming were resolved from the DNA. In the table there are about 170,000 clones, roughly 83% of which are singletons. CDR1 is MNHNS, CDR2 SASEGT, per germline. The length of the CDR3 is 15 residues. Unmatched junction bases numbered 2, after V lost 2 bases and J lost 4 bases. The sequence derives from a man in his late teens or twenties with active or convalescent COVID-19. The J gene is TRBJ2-5, the V gene TRBV6-1, with TRBD2 matching over 12 bases. Sequencing was carried out using peripheral blood. CDR3 DNA: TGTGCCAGCAGTGAACTAGCGGGGGGGCCAGAGACCCAGTACTTC. This sequence encodes CASSELAGGPETQYF.